The source of this TCR beta chain is a study of blood T cell repertoires in COVID-19. TCRdb's copy holds only in-frame clones and misses some; the assay was immunoSEQ multiplex PCR. The table records some 350,000 clones, around 92% of them present only once. The CDR3 covers 12 residues. The germline V gene encodes CDR1 SEHNR and CDR2 FQNEAQ (reference sequence). Between the trimmed V and J ends, which lost 5 bases and 7 bases, there was a span of 8 bases. The V and J genes are TRBV7-9 and TRBJ2-2; tentative D call: TRBD2 (6 bases). The sample comprised peripheral blood. This sequence originates from a young woman with COVID-19, enrolled during active disease. CDR3 DNA: TGTGCCAGCAGCCGTAGCGGCGGGGAGCTGTTTTTT. Its translation is CASSRSGGELFF.